This T cell receptor beta chain was captured in a study of T cells in Graves' hyperthyroidism and ophthalmopathy. Notes on the study in general: Among thyroid clonotypes expanded above 0.001, most also appeared in blood. Onset of ophthalmopathy came a median roughly 6.5 months after the model predicted it.

Ophthalmopathy cases scored 3 or more on the Clinical Activity Score and 4 or more on NOSPECS grade, with duration below 3 months. Lactation, pregnancy, other autoimmune disease or uncontrolled infection led to exclusion of patients. This CDR3 spans 14 amino acids. V was clipped by 3 bases and J by 8 bases; unmatched bases: 3. The V gene's germline CDR1 is SNHLY and CDR2 FYNNEI. TCR beta CDR3 regions were amplified from RNA transcripts. Primed by the HTBI set, a first-round RT-PCR was run on the TCR CDR3. TCRdb itself ran the multiplex PCR reads through MiXCR, one entry per CDR3 protein. The repertoire holds roughly 650,000 distinct CDR3 sequences, with around 15% as singletons. Regarding this clonotype: Antigen unknown.

This receptor was obtained from a woman in her 40s with Graves' ophthalmopathy. The source material was blood. This rearrangement joins TRBV2 to TRBJ2-1, with 11 bases identical to TRBD2. For the CDR3, the DNA is TGTGCCAGCAGTGAGGCTAGCGGGGGGTATGAGCAGTTCTTC. Protein sequence: CASSEASGGYEQFF.